This T cell receptor (beta chain) originates from a study of T cell changes during pregnancy in multiple sclerosis. Only in-frame clones appear in the TCRdb table, and some are missing; sequencing was by immunoSEQ multiplex PCR. The sample records around 97,000 clones, 92% being singletons. The V gene's germline CDR1 is SEHNR and CDR2 FQNEAQ (reference sequence). CDR3 size: 15 residues. Trimming stripped 1 base from V and 6 bases from J, with 15 bases between. The input for sequencing was peripheral blood, taken after pregnancy. The TCR originated in a female donor with multiple sclerosis, enrolled in a pregnancy study. The chain has TRBV7-9 and TRBJ1-1; weak D call: TRBD1 (6 bases). The CDR3 spells CASSLEGGVGSEAFF. The CDR3 coding sequence is TGTGCCAGCAGCTTAGAAGGGGGGGTTGGGTCTGAAGCTTTCTTT.